This T cell receptor (beta chain) was sequenced in a study of T cell responses to AZD1222 COVID-19 vaccine. Clones were sequenced by immunoSEQ multiplex PCR, and TCRdb holds only the in-frame ones, with some missing. This table has 75,000 to 100,000 clones, approximately 91% appearing once. Trimming removed 4 bases from V and 1 base from J, with 14 bases in between. Germline lookup yields CDR1 SGHRS and CDR2 YFSETQ. CDR3 length equals 15 residues. The sequenced sample was peripheral blood, obtained on day 0 of AZD1222 vaccination. The chain carries TRBV5-1 and TRBJ1-1; TRBD1 is a possible D gene (6 bases). The source of this sequence is an adult in good health. CDR3 protein: CASSAGTNTNTEAFF. CDR3 nucleotides: TGCGCCAGCAGCGCCGGGACAAACACGAACACTGAAGCTTTCTTT.